The rows below give T cell receptor beta chains drawn from one sample of a study of regulatory T cells in long-lasting Graves disease. TCRdb re-called the multiplex PCR reads through MiXCR, storing one row per CDR3 protein. The sample includes about 290,000 distinct CDR3 sequences, around 23% of them seen just once. The source was peripheral blood mononuclear cells (PBMCs), collected when the disease was refractory, from a patient treated with antithyroid drugs. The receptors were sampled from a female donor with Graves disease. CDR3s include the opening cysteine and the closing phenylalanine or tryptophan. A D gene is named only where the DNA matches it firmly. Only some rows state a clone size, as once, few, many or a class for expanded clones.

>.|TRBV6-2/TRBV6-3|many|TRBJ2-5
CASSYAPYSGPKETQYF
TGTGCCAGCAGTTACGCCCCATATTCCGGACCCAAAGAGACCCAGTACTTC
>.|TRBV5-1|.|TRBJ2-7
CASSFEGGEQYF
TGCGCCAGCAGCTTTGAAGGTGGCGAGCAGTACTTC
>.|TRBV19|.|TRBJ1-1
CASSIQRQMNTEAFF
TGTGCCAGTAGTATTCAGAGGCAGATGAACACTGAAGCTTTCTTT
>TRBD1|TRBV7-9|few|TRBJ1-4
CASSRGTGEEKLFF
TGTGCCAGCAGCCGGGGGACAGGGGAAGAAAAACTGTTTTTT
>.|TRBV20-1|.|TRBJ1-2
CSARDHGGRNSTFYGYTF
TGCAGTGCTAGAGATCACGGGGGCAGGAACTCAACTTTCTATGGCTACACCTTC
>TRBD1|TRBV7-9|few|TRBJ1-1
CASSLDLSDREAFF
TGTGCCAGCAGCTTAGATTTATCCGACAGGGAGGCTTTCTTT
>.|TRBV28|many|TRBJ1-1
CASSPGTYTEAFF
TGTGCCAGCAGTCCAGGGACCTACACTGAAGCTTTCTTT
>.|TRBV10-3|many|TRBJ1-5
CASQAESDQPQHF
TGTGCCTCCCAAGCGGAAAGCGATCAGCCCCAGCATTTT
>TRBD1|TRBV3-1|few|TRBJ2-7
CASSQDSGGSEQYF
TGTGCCAGCAGCCAAGACTCAGGGGGCAGCGAGCAGTACTTC
>TRBD2|TRBV27|.|TRBJ2-7
CASITGGEQYF
TGTGCCAGCATTACGGGGGGCGAGCAGTACTTC
>.|TRBV5-1|few|TRBJ2-3
CASRLTGYTDTQYF
TGCGCCAGCCGGCTTACGGGGTACACAGATACGCAGTATTTT
>.|TRBV7-2|many|TRBJ2-7
CASSLGLSDVYEQYF
TGTGCCAGCAGCTTAGGACTATCCGACGTCTACGAGCAGTACTTC
>TRBD1|TRBV20-1|.|TRBJ1-1
CSAWTGMGTEAFF
TGCAGTGCTTGGACAGGGATGGGGACTGAAGCTTTCTTT
>TRBD2|TRBV6-2/TRBV6-3|.|TRBJ2-5
CASTLGGTSGSIGETQYF
TGTGCCAGCACCCTAGGTGGGACTAGCGGGAGTATAGGAGAGACCCAGTACTTC
>.|TRBV2|many|TRBJ1-4
CASRIRQATNEKLFF
TGTGCCAGCAGGATAAGACAGGCAACTAATGAAAAACTGTTTTTT
>TRBD1|TRBV20-1|.|TRBJ1-2
CSAPDRDRYGYTF
TGCAGTGCCCCGGACAGGGATCGGTATGGCTACACCTTC
>TRBD2|TRBV28|many|TRBJ2-7
CASSLTSGIYEQYF
TGTGCCAGCAGTTTAACTAGCGGGATTTACGAGCAGTACTTC